This T cell receptor beta chain derives from a study of low-dose radiotherapy and immunotherapy resistance in tumors. Study context: The regimen for patients comprised intravenous nivolumab 240 mg every two weeks plus intravenous ipilimumab 1 mg/kg every six weeks.

This clonotype was counted many times. Primers used for first-strand cDNA, a TRAV- and TRBV-specific set, covered both alpha and beta chains. For amplifying TCRs, the PCR ran for approximately 18 cycles with Phusion, which was used together with a constant-region primer and the adapter on the V primers. TCRdb reprocessed the reads via MiXCR and lists one record per CDR3 protein. The table has nearly 95,000 distinct CDR3 sequences, 9.4% seen once. Indicated time point: before trial treatment. Germline V CDR1 and CDR2: GTSNPN, SVGIG (reference sequence). The V and J ends lost 6 bases and 6 bases respectively, with 9 bases between them. This CDR3 spans 11 amino acids.

The V call is TRBV30, the J call TRBJ2-1, with D unclear. This specimen was PBMCs, taken before treatment. The TCR sequence derives from a male donor with prostate cancer. This chain's CDR3 is CACTAFNEQFF. Written as DNA, the CDR3 is TGTGCCTGCACAGCTTTCAATGAGCAGTTCTTC.